The clone carrying this T cell receptor (beta chain) was picked up many times. Its antigen is undetermined. The data belong to a study of response to subunit inactivated influenza vaccine. Study results and limitations: The authors put forward the suggestion that each seasonal influenza vaccination may bring in only a limited number of new T cells.

From the RT-PCR reads, TCRdb called clonotypes with MiXCR, one entry per CDR3 protein. The table shows 650,000 to 800,000 distinct CDR3 sequences, with about 18% occurring only once. This CDR3 comprises 12 residues. Trimming removed 5 bases at V and 5 bases at J, with 9 bases between. Germline V gives CDR1 DFQATT, CDR2 SNEGSKA (reference sequence). This chain joins TRBV20-1 and TRBJ1-4; tentative D call: TRBD1 (6 bases). The specimen was PBMCs from blood, collected 5 days after vaccination. This TCR was sampled from a man aged 45 to 65 who received an inactivated influenza vaccine. The CDR3, as DNA: TGCAGTGCTCGGGGGGCAAATGAAAAACTGTTTTTT. Translating gives CSARGANEKLFF.